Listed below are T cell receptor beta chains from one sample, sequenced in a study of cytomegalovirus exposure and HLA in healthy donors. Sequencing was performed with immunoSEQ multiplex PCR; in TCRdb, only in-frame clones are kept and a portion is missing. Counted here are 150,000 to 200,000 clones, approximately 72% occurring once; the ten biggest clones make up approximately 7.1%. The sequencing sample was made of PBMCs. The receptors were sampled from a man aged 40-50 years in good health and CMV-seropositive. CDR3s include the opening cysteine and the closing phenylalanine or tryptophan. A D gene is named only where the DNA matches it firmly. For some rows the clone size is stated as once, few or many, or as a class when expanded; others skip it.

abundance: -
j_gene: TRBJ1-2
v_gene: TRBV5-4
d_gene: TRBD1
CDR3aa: CASTPRNGQGISGYTF
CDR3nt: TGTGCCAGCACCCCCCGGAATGGACAGGGGATCTCTGGCTACACCTTC

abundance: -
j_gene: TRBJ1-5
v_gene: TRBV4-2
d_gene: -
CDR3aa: CASSPRRGDNQPQHF
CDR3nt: TGTGCCAGCAGCCCCCGACGGGGAGACAATCAGCCCCAGCATTTT

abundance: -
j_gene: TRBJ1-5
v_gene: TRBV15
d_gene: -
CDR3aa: CATSRAATVRSQHF
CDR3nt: TGTGCCACCAGCAGAGCAGCGACCGTGAGGTCCCAGCATTTT

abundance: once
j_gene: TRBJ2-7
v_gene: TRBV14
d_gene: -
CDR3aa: CASSQGGWGYEQYF
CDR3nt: TGTGCCAGCAGCCAAGGGGGTTGGGGCTACGAGCAGTACTTC

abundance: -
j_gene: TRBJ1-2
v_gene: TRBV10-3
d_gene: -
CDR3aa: CAISPGDLNNYGYTF
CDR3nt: TGTGCCATCAGCCCGGGGGACTTAAACAACTATGGCTACACCTTC

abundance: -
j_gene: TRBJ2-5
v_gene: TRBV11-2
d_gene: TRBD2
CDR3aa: CASSPSGATRETQYF
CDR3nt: TGTGCCAGCAGTCCTAGCGGGGCGACGAGGGAGACCCAGTACTTC

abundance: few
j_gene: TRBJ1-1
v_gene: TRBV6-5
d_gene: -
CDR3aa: CASNTLGGGTTEAFF
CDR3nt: TGTGCCAGCAACACCCTTGGCGGGGGAACCACTGAAGCTTTCTTT

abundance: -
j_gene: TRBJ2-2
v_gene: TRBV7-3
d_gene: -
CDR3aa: CASSLKGPDSANTGELFF
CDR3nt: TGTGCCAGCAGCTTAAAGGGCCCGGACTCGGCGAACACCGGGGAGCTGTTTTTT

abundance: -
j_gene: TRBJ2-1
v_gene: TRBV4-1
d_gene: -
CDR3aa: CASSQDEPNNEQFF
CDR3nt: TGCGCCAGCAGCCAAGATGAGCCTAACAATGAGCAGTTCTTC

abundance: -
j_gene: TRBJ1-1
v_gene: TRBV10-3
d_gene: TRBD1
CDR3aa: CAISDIETGRTEAFF
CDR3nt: TGTGCCATCAGTGATATAGAGACAGGGAGGACTGAAGCTTTCTTT

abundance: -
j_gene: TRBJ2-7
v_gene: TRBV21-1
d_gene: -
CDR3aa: CASSKDGGGSPYEQYF
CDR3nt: TGTGCCAGCAGCAAAGATGGCGGGGGCTCTCCATACGAGCAGTACTTC

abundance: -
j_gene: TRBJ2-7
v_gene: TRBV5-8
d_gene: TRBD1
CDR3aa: CASSRFRDRDIHEQYF
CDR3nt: TGTGCCAGCAGCCGATTCCGGGACAGAGACATCCACGAGCAGTACTTC

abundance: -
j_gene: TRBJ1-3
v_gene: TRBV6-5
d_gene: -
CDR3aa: CASSYSRQYSGNTIYF
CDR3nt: TGTGCCAGCAGTTACTCGAGGCAGTACTCTGGAAACACCATATATTTT

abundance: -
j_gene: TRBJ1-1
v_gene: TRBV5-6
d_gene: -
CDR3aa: CASSLVGFGMNTEAFF
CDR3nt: TGTGCCAGCAGCTTGGTAGGGTTCGGGATGAACACTGAAGCTTTCTTT

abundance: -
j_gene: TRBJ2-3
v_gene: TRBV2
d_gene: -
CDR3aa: CASRLQGDTQYF
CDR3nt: TGTGCCAGCAGGTTACAGGGAGATACGCAGTATTTT

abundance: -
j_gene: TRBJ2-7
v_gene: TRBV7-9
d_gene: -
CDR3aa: CASSLGEGVFYEQYF
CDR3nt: TGTGCCAGCAGCTTAGGGGAGGGGGTATTCTACGAGCAGTACTTC

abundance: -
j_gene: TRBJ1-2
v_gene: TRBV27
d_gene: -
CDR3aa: CASSPYPLDGGGYTF
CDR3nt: TGTGCCAGCAGTCCATATCCTCTAGACGGGGGTGGCTACACCTTC

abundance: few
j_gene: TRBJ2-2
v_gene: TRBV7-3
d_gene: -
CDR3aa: CASSRRGSGELFF
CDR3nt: TGTGCCAGCAGCCGCAGGGGCTCCGGGGAGCTGTTTTTT

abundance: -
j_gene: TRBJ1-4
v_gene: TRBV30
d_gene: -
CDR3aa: CAWSRGHANEKLFF
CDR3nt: TGTGCCTGGAGTAGGGGCCATGCTAATGAAAAACTGTTTTTT

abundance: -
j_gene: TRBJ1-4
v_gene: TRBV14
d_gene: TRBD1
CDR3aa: CASSEGIQGTANEKLFF
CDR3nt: TGTGCCAGCAGCGAAGGGATTCAGGGGACAGCAAATGAAAAACTGTTTTTT

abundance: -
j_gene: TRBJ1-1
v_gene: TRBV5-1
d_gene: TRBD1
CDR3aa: CASSPTGGYTEAFF
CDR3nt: TGCGCCAGCAGCCCGACAGGGGGTTACACTGAAGCTTTCTTT

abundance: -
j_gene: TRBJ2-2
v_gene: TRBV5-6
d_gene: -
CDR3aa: CASRPSVAGELFF
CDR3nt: TGTGCCAGCAGGCCTAGCGTAGCCGGGGAGCTGTTTTTT

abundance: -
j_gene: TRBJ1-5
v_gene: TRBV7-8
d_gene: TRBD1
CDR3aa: CASREDRATQPQHF
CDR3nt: TGTGCCAGCAGAGAGGACAGGGCCACTCAGCCCCAGCATTTT

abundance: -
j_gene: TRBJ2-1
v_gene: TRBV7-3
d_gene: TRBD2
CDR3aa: CASSLGGGFSNEQFF
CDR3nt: TGTGCCAGCAGCTTAGGCGGGGGTTTCAGTAATGAGCAGTTCTTC

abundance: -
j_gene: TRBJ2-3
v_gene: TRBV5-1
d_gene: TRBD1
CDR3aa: CASSPEGQGTTDTQYF
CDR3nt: TGCGCCAGCAGCCCTGAGGGACAGGGAACTACAGATACGCAGTATTTT